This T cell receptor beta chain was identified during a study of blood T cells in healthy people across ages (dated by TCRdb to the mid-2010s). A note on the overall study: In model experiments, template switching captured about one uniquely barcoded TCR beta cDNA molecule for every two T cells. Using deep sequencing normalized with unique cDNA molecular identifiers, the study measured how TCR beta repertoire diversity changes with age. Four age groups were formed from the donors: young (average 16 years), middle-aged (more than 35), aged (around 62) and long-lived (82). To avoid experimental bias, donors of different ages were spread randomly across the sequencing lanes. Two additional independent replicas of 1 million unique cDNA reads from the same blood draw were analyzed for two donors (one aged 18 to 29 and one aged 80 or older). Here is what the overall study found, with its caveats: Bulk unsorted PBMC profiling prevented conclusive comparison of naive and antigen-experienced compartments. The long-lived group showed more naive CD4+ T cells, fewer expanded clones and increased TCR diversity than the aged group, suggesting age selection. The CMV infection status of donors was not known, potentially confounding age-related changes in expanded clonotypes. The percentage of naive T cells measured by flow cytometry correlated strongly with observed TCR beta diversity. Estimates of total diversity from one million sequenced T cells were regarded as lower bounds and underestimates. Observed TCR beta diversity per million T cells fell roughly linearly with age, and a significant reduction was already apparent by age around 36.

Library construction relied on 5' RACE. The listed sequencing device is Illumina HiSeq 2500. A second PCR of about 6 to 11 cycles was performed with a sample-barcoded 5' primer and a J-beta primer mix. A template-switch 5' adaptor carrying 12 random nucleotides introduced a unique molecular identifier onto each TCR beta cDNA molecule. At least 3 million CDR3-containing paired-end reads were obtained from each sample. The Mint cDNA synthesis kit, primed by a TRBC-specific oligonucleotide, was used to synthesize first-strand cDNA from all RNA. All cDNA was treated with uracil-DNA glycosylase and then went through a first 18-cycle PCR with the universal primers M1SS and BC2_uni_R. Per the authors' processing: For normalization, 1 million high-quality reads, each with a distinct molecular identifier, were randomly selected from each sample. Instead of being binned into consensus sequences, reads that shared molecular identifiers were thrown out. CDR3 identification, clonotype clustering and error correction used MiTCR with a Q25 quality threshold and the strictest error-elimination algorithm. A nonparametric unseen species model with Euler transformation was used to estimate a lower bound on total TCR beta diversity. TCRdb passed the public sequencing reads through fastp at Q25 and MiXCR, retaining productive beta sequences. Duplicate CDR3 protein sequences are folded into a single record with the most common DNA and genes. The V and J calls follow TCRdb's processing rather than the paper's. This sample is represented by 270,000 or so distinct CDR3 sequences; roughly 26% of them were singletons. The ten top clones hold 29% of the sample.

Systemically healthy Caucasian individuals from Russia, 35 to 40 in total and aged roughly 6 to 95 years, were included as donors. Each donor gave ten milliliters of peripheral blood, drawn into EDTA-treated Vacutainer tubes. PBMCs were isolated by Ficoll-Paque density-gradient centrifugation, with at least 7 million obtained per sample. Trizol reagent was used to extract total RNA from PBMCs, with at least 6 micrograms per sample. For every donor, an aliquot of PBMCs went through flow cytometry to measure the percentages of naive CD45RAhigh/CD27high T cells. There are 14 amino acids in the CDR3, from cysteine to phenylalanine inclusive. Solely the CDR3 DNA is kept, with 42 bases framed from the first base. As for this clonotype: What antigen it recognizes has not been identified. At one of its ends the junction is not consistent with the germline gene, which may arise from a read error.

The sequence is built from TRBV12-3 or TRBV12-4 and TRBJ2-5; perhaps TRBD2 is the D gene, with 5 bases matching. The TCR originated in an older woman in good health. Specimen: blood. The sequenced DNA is TGTGCCAGCAATCGGGCGGGCCCGCCCTACGAGGAGTATTTC. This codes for CASNRAGPPYEEYF.